The next 29 T cell receptor beta chains were all read from a single sample in a study of Graves' ophthalmopathy and Graves' hyperthyroidism listed by TCRdb under 2018. Sequencing took place on an Illumina HiSeq 2000. For repertoire sequencing, the TCR beta CDR3 regions were amplified from RNA transcripts. The first round was an RT-PCR using HTBI primers with the Qiagen OneStep RT-PCR kit, and this first round was followed by a second-round multiplex PCR, then size selection and purification. The public reads were reprocessed in TCRdb via fastp at Q25 and MiXCR, keeping in-frame beta chains. Every entry covers one CDR3 protein and lists the most common genes and DNA from its rows. This sample is represented by more than 550,000 distinct CDR3 sequences; roughly 39% of them were singletons. The leading ten clones occupy over 2.5% of the sample. Sequenced: peripheral blood. These receptors came from an adult man with Graves' ophthalmopathy.

At least ten counts were recorded for this clonotype. The chain is built from TRBV27 and TRBJ1-6, with D perhaps matching TRBD1 (6 bases). V lost 8 bases and J 6 bases, leaving 8 bases between the germline ends. The length of the CDR3 is 12 residues. CDR1 MNHEY and CDR2 SMNVEV come from the germline V gene (reference sequence). CDR3 sequence (DNA): TGTGCCAGCGGACAGAGTAATTCACCCCTCCACTTT. This translates into CASGQSNSPLHF.

Concerning this clonotype itself: Given a much more abundant clone one base away, this may be a read error. The chain has TRBV2 and TRBJ2-2; 7 positions agree with TRBD2. Germline V gene lookup returns CDR1 SNHLY and CDR2 FYNNEI. The CDR3 loop spans 13 amino acids. CDR3 DNA: TGTGTCAGTGAGCGGGAGAACACCGGGGAGCTGTTTTTT. Translating gives CVSERENTGELFF.

As DNA, the CDR3 is TGTGCCTGGAGTGTACCAGGGAATTCACCCCTCCACTTT. Protein: CAWSVPGNSPLHF. V and J are TRBV30 and TRBJ1-6; D might be TRBD1 (5 bases). Trimming shortened V by 0 bases and J by 7 bases, and 7 bases separated the two germline ends. The germline V gene has CDR1 GTSNPN and CDR2 SVGIG (reference sequence). This CDR3 has 13 amino acids.

In its sample, this clonotype was seen many times. V is TRBV2 and J is TRBJ2-5, with TRBD1 matching over 7 bases. The V segment lost 1 base and the J segment 4 bases; nucleotides outside the gene matches: 6. Germline V CDR1 and CDR2: SNHLY, FYNNEI. The CDR3 is made up of 15 amino acids. CDR3 sequence (DNA): TGTGCCAGCAGTGAAGGGGGAACAGGGGTAGAGACCCAGTACTTC. Residues: CASSEGGTGVETQYF.

This clonotype came up many times. At one end, the junction sequence differs from germline, possibly due to a read error. The chain carries TRBV7-7 and TRBJ2-5; D tentatively reads TRBD1 or TRBD2 (6 bases each). Per the germline V gene, CDR1 is SSHAT and CDR2 is FNYEAQ (reference sequence). The CDR3 has 15 residues. As DNA, the CDR3 is TGTGCTAGCAGCCGCGGAGGGACACACCAAGAGACCCAGTACTTC. The encoded protein is CASSRGGTHQETQYF.

The chain joins TRBV25-1 to TRBJ1-6; perhaps TRBD1 as D (5 bases). The length of the CDR3 is 13 residues. In germline, CDR1 is MGHDK, CDR2 SYGVNS. V shed 6 bases and J shed 2 bases, with 5 bases lying between them. This CDR3 reads CASRGPYNSPLHF. CDR3 bases: TGTGCCAGCAGGGGGCCCTATAATTCACCCCTCCACTTT.

This clonotype was seen a few times. Here the CDR3 reads CASSTRDSSNQPQHF. The CDR3 nucleotides read TGTGCCAGCAGTACCCGGGACAGCAGCAATCAGCCCCAGCATTTT. The rearrangement joins TRBV12-3 or TRBV12-4 to TRBJ1-5; 7 bases are a match to TRBD1. This CDR3 has 15 residues. V lost 5 bases, J lost 1 base, and 5 bases stayed unmatched.

This clonotype was picked up a small number of times. The chain joins TRBV7-8 to TRBJ2-7, with D perhaps matching TRBD2 (5 bases). CDR1 is SGHVS, CDR2 FQNEAQ, per germline. V was clipped by 5 bases and J by 6 bases, with 20 bases between them. The length of the CDR3 is 15 residues. The CDR3 sequence: CASSPHTGNRGEQYF. DNA for the CDR3: TGTGCCAGCAGCCCCCATACCGGGAATCGGGGCGAGCAGTACTTC.

The J gene is TRBJ2-1, the V gene TRBV25-1; the D gene is possibly TRBD1 (6 bases). V was cut by 0 bases and J by 7 bases, with 10 bases left in between. This CDR3 contains 14 residues. Germline-derived CDR1 and CDR2 are MGHDK and SYGVNS. CDR3 protein: CASSEYRGGNEQFF. The DNA of the CDR3 is TGTGCCAGCAGTGAATACCGAGGGGGAAATGAGCAGTTCTTC.

The V gene is TRBV11-2, the J gene TRBJ2-5; D gene unclear. The CDR3 extends over 16 amino acids. CDR1 and CDR2 (germline): SGHAT, FQNNGV. Trimming removed 5 bases at V and 1 base at J, with 17 bases between. CDR3 sequence (DNA): TGTGCCAGCAGCCCGAACCCCCCAAAACTCCAAGAGACCCAGTACTTC. It codes for CASSPNPPKLQETQYF.

A word on this clonotype: Lacking the conserved final phenylalanine or tryptophan, this CDR3 likely reflects a read error. The limits of the CDR3 on the DNA are not certain, so only TCRdb's listed CDR3 is given. V is TRBV6-2 or TRBV6-3 and J is TRBJ2-7; the DNA was not used to check the table's D call, TRBD1. Termini included, the CDR3 measures 14 amino acids. The germline V gene encodes CDR1 MNHEY and CDR2 SVGEGT. This CDR3 reads CASSQGQFTHEQYL.

Turning to this clonotype: Just one base apart from a much larger clone, this may be a read error. The gene calls are TRBV10-3 and TRBJ1-2; a possible D gene is TRBD1 (5 bases). V was cut by 3 bases and J by 8 bases, with 13 bases left in between. Germline loops: CDR1 ENHRY, CDR2 SYGVKD. This CDR3 is built from 13 residues. This CDR3 is CAISEFQGIGYTF. CDR3 sequence (DNA): TGTGCCATCAGTGAATTCCAGGGTATCGGCTACACCTTC.

This clonotype was counted once. The rearrangement links TRBV19 to TRBJ1-6, with 9 bases fitting TRBD1. CDR1 LNHDA and CDR2 SQIVND come from the germline V gene (reference sequence). This CDR3 comprises 15 residues. With 5 bases clipped from V and 7 bases from J, the junction kept 6 bases outside the gene matches. This CDR3 is CASSVTGGENSPLHF. In DNA, the CDR3 is TGTGCCAGTAGTGTTACAGGGGGCGAGAATTCACCCCTCCACTTT.

This chain connects TRBV19 to TRBJ2-3; weak D call: TRBD2 (6 bases). The CDR3 has 14 residues. V shed 10 bases and J shed 3 bases, with 17 bases lying between them. The germline CDR1 and CDR2 sequences are LNHDA and SQIVND (reference sequence). CDR3 sequence reads: CATSGGVLTDTQYF. CDR3 DNA: TGTGCCACCTCCGGCGGGGTCTTGACAGATACGCAGTATTTT.

This clonotype was observed at least ten times. DNA for the CDR3: TGTGCCAGCACTAGGGAGAGGGCTCGAGAGACCCAGTACTTC. It codes for CASTRERARETQYF. The chain couples TRBV7-9 to TRBJ2-5, with a possible D match to TRBD2 (5 bases). CDR3 length: 14 residues. Germline assignment: CDR1 SEHNR and CDR2 FQNEAQ (reference sequence). The V gene lost 7 bases and the J gene lost 4 bases, with 16 bases spanning the gap.

This clonotype was found many times. The gene calls are TRBV9 and TRBJ1-2; unclear D gene. The CDR3 runs 14 residues. Germline V gene lookup returns CDR1 SGDLS and CDR2 YYNGEE. Trimming took 0 bases from V and 5 from J, leaving 11 bases between them. CDR3 amino acids: CASSVGSGRYGYTF. The CDR3 DNA sequence: TGTGCCAGCAGCGTAGGATCCGGGCGGTATGGCTACACCTTC. Complete variable domain (other parts from reference TRBV9 and TRBJ1-2): DSGVTQTPKHLITATGQRVTLRCSPRSGDLSVYWYQQSLDQGLQFLIQYYNGEERAKGNILERFSAQQFPDLHSELNLSSLELGDSALYFCASSVGSGRYGYTFGSGTRLTVV.

The V and J genes are TRBV6-5 and TRBJ2-5; tentative D call: TRBD2 (5 bases). The germline CDR1 and CDR2 sequences are MNHEY and SVGAGI. The CDR3 loop spans 13 amino acids. The V and J ends lost 6 bases and 9 bases respectively, with 17 bases between them. CDR3 DNA: TGTGCCAGCAGCTTAGCGCGTATCGGGGCCCAGTACTTC. Translation: CASSLARIGAQYF.

This clonotype was seen ten or more times. This chain uses TRBV7-2 with TRBJ2-5; 7 bases align to TRBD2. V shed 8 bases, J shed 1 base, and the junction held 1 base outside the gene matches. This CDR3 spans 12 amino acids. The germline V gene has CDR1 SGHTA and CDR2 FQGNSA. DNA of the CDR3: TGTGCCAGCTGGACTAGCCAAGAGACCCAGTACTTC. Encoded protein: CASWTSQETQYF.

V usage is TRBV29-1 and J usage is TRBJ2-7; 11 positions match TRBD1. CDR3 length: 13 residues. The junction had 7 bases not matched to a gene; V was cut back by 8 bases and J by 4 bases. Germline-derived CDR1 and CDR2 are SQVTM and ANQGSEA. The CDR3 sequence is CSKRGTGGYEQYF. CDR3 coding DNA: TGCAGCAAAAGAGGGACAGGGGGGTACGAGCAGTACTTC.

This chain joins TRBV7-2 and TRBJ2-7; possibly TRBD2 for D (5 bases). The CDR3 has 12 amino acids. Germline V CDR1 and CDR2: SGHTA, FQGNSA. Trimming shortened V by 1 base and J by 9 bases, and 10 bases separated the two germline ends. CDR3 region: CASSLESRGQYF. DNA of the CDR3: TGTGCCAGCAGCTTAGAGTCCCGGGGGCAGTACTTC.

Points on this clonotype: Relative to the germline gene, one junction end is altered; a read error may explain this. This chain links TRBV10-3 with TRBJ2-5, with TRBD2 matching 8 bases. The CDR3 consists of 15 residues. In germline, CDR1 is ENHRY, CDR2 SYGVKD. CDR3 protein: CASSGPGTSRETQYF. The CDR3 nucleotides are TGTGCCAGCAGTGGACCCGGGACTAGTAGGGAGACCCAGTACTTC.

This sequence joins TRBV7-3 and TRBJ2-5; 7 nucleotides align to TRBD1. The CDR3 extends over 15 amino acids. Germline V gene lookup returns CDR1 SGHTA and CDR2 FQGTGA. J was trimmed by 5 bases and V by 5 bases; bases with no gene match: 11. In DNA, the CDR3 is TGTGCCAGCAGCCGTCCGGGACAGCCGGAGGAGACCCAGTACTTC. Translating gives CASSRPGQPEETQYF.

This clonotype was found a few times. V and J are TRBV7-8 and TRBJ1-1; 11 bases fit TRBD1. V lost 8 bases to trimming and J lost 7 bases; unmatched junction nucleotides: 12. CDR3 length equals 15 residues. Germline V gene data show CDR1 as SGHVS and CDR2 as FQNEAQ. As DNA, the CDR3 is TGTGCCAGCTCGCCGAGCTCGGGACAGGGGGTTGAAGCTTTCTTT. As protein: CASSPSSGQGVEAFF. Full variable domain (missing parts from reference TRBV7-8 and TRBJ1-1): GAGVSQSPRYKVAKRGQDVALRCDPISGHVSLFWYQQALGQGPEFLTYFQNEAQLDKSGLPSDRFFAERPEGSVSTLKIQRTQQEDSAVYLCASSPSSGQGVEAFFGQGTRLTVV.

This clonotype was observed at least ten times. This chain uses TRBV12-3 or TRBV12-4 with TRBJ2-5; 7 bases align to TRBD1. The CDR3 length is 13 residues. With V trimmed by 5 bases and J by 4 bases, 4 bases remained unmatched. Here the CDR3 DNA reads TGTGCCAGCAGTGGTCACAGGGGAGAGACCCAGTACTTC. Protein product: CASSGHRGETQYF.

This chain links TRBV14 with TRBJ2-5; either TRBD1 or TRBD2 may supply D (6 bases each). Germline V gene lookup returns CDR1 SGHDN and CDR2 FVKESK. V was trimmed by 3 bases and J by 5 bases, leaving 16 bases between them. This CDR3 comprises 15 residues. DNA for the CDR3: TGTGCCAGCAGCCACCTCACAGGGACTTGGGAGACCCAGTACTTC. Amino acids: CASSHLTGTWETQYF.

V and J are TRBV11-2 and TRBJ1-1; D perhaps matches TRBD1 (5 bases). The length of the CDR3 is 13 residues. CDR1 and CDR2 (germline): SGHAT, FQNNGV. The germline V and J ends were trimmed by 5 bases and 5 bases, with 12 bases remaining between them. The CDR3 DNA is TGTGCCAGCAGCATGGGACTAGGGACTGAAGCTTTCTTT. Its protein is CASSMGLGTEAFF. Using reference TRBV11-2 and TRBJ1-1 for the parts outside the CDR3, the full variable domain is EAGVAQSPRYKIIEKRQSVAFWCNPISGHATLYWYQQILGQGPKLLIQFQNNGVVDDSQLPKDRFSAERLKGVDSTLKIQPAKLEDSAVYLCASSMGLGTEAFFGQGTRLTVV.

The V and J genes are TRBV29-1 and TRBJ1-1; no firm D call. The germline gives CDR1 SQVTM, CDR2 ANQGSEA. The V gene lost 7 bases and the J gene lost 0 bases, with 15 bases spanning the gap. CDR3 length: 14 residues. The chain's CDR3 is CSASSPVVNTEAFF. CDR3 sequence (DNA): TGCAGCGCCAGCAGCCCAGTAGTGAACACTGAAGCTTTCTTT.

On this clonotype: Just one base apart from a much larger clone, this may be a read error. V and J are TRBV9 and TRBJ2-7; maybe TRBD2 (6 bases). CDR3 length equals 15 residues. V dropped 4 bases and J dropped 3 bases, with 17 bases sitting between them. Germline lookup yields CDR1 SGDLS and CDR2 YYNGEE. This chain's CDR3 is CASSPRGRAIYEQYF. The CDR3 DNA sequence: TGTGCCAGCAGCCCGCGGGGCAGAGCTATCTACGAGCAGTACTTC. Looking up the rest from reference TRBV9 and TRBJ2-7 gives the full variable domain: DSGVTQTPKHLITATGQRVTLRCSPRSGDLSVYWYQQSLDQGLQFLIQYYNGEERAKGNILERFSAQQFPDLHSELNLSSLELGDSALYFCASSPRGRAIYEQYFGPGTRLTVT.

This clonotype was recorded a few times. The chain combines TRBV6-5 with TRBJ1-1; D unresolved. The CDR3 covers 15 residues. Germline CDR1 and CDR2: MNHEY and SVGAGI. Trimming removed 2 bases at V and 5 bases at J, with 15 bases between. This CDR3 is CASSYEGRGGTEAFF. Written as DNA, the CDR3 is TGTGCCAGCAGTTACGAAGGAAGAGGCGGAACTGAAGCTTTCTTT.